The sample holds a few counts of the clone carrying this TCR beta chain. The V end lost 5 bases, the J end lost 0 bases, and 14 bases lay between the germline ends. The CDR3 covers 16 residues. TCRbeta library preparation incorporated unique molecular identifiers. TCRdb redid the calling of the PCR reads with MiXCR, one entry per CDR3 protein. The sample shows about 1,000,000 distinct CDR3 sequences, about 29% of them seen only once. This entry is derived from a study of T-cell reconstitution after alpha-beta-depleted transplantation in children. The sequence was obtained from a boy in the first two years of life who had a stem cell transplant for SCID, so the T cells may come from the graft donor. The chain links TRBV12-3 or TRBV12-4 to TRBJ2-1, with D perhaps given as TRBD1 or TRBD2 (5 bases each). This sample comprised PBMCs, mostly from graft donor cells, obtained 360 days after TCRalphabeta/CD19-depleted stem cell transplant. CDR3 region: CASSLGDPYSYNEQFF. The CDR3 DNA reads TGTGCCAGCAGTCTGGGGGACCCCTACTCCTACAATGAGCAGTTCTTC.